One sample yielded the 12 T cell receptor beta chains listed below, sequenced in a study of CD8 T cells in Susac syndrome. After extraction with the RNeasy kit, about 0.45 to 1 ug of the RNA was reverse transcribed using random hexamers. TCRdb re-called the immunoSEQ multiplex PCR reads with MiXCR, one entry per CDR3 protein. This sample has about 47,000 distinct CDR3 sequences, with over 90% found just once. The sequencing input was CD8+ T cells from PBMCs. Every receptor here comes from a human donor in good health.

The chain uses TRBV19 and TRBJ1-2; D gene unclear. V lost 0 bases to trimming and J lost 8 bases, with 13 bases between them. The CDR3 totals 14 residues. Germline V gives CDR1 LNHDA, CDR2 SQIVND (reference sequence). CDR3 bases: TGTGCCAGTAGTATAGAGGGTTCCCCAGCCGGCTACACCTTC. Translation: CASSIEGSPAGYTF.

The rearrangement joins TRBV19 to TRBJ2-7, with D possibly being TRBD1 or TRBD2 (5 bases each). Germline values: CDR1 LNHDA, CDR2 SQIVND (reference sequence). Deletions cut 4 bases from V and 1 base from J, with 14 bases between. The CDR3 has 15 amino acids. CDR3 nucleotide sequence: TGTGCCAGTAGTAGCCCCCAGTGGGGGTCCTACGAGCAGTACTTC. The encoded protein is CASSSPQWGSYEQYF.

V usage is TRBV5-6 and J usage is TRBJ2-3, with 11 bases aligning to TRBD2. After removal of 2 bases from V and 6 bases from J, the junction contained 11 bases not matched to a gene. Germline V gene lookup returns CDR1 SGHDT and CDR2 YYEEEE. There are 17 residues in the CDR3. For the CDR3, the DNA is TGTGCCAGCAGCTTAGACGTACTAGCGGGAGTTGTGGATACGCAGTATTTT. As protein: CASSLDVLAGVVDTQYF.

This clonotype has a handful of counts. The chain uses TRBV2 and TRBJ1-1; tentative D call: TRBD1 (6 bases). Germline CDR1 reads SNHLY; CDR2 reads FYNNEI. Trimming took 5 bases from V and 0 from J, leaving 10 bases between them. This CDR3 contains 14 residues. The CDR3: CASSTQGMNTEAFF. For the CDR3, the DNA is TGTGCCAGCAGTACCCAGGGGATGAACACTGAAGCTTTCTTT.

CDR3 residues: CASMGRRGYNEQFF. The DNA for the CDR3 is TGTGCCAGCATGGGGAGGAGGGGCTACAATGAGCAGTTCTTC. The V call is TRBV5-6, the J call TRBJ2-1; perhaps TRBD2 as D (6 bases). The CDR3 has 14 amino acids. Trimming stripped 6 bases from V and 3 bases from J, with 13 bases between. Germline V gene sequence: CDR1 SGHDT, CDR2 YYEEEE.

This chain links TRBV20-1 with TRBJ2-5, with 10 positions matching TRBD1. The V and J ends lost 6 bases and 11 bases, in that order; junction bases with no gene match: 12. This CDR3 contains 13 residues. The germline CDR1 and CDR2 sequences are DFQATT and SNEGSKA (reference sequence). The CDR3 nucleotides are TGCAGTGCCTCGACAGGGGGCGACTGGGAGCAGTACTTC. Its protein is CSASTGGDWEQYF.

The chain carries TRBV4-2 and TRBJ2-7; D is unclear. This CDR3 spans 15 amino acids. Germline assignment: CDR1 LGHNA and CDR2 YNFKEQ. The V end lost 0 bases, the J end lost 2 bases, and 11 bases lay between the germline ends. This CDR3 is CASSQEVGAAYEQYF. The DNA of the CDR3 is TGTGCCAGCAGCCAAGAAGTGGGCGCCGCCTACGAGCAGTACTTC.

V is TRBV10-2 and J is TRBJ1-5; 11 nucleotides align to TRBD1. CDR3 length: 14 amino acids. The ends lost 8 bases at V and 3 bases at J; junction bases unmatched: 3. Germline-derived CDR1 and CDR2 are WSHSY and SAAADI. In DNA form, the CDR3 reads TGCGCCAGCCGGGGACAGGGGGACAATCAGCCCCAGCATTTT. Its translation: CASRGQGDNQPQHF.

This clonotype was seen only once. CDR3 in DNA: TGTGCCTGGAGTGTCCCGTCCCGGATCACCTACGAGCAGTACTTC. It translates to CAWSVPSRITYEQYF. The V and J genes are TRBV30 and TRBJ2-7; the D is unclear. V was trimmed by 0 bases and J by 2 bases, leaving 14 bases between them. Germline values: CDR1 GTSNPN, CDR2 SVGIG (reference sequence). CDR3 length: 15 residues.

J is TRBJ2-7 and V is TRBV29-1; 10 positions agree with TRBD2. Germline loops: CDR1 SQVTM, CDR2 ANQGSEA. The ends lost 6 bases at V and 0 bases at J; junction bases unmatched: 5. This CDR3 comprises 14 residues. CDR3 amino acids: CSVRGTSVSYEQYF. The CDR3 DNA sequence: TGCAGCGTGCGCGGGACTAGCGTCTCCTACGAGCAGTACTTC.

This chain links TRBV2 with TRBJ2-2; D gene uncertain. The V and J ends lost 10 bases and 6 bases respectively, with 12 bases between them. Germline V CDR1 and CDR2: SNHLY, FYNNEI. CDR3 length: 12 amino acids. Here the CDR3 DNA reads TGTGCCACCTCGAAGGGCTCCGGGGAGCTGTTTTTT. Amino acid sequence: CATSKGSGELFF.

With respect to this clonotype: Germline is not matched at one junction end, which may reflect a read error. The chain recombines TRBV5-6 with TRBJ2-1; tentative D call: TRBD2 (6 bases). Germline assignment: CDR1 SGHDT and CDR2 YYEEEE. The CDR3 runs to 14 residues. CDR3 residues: CASSWGDSNNEQFF. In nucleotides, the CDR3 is TGTGCCAGCAGCTGGGGGGACTCCAACAATGAGCAGTTCTTC.